The 4 T cell receptor beta chains presented below share a single source sample, sequenced in a study of cytomegalovirus exposure and HLA in healthy donors. PCR employed 60 Vbeta and 13 Jbeta primers. Repertoires were generated with immunoSEQ multiplex PCR, while TCRdb's copy carries only in-frame clones and drops some. This table holds 100,000 to 130,000 clones, roughly 82% found once. The specimen was PBMCs. These receptors all come from a man aged 30 to 39 in good health and CMV-seropositive.

About this clone: The same CDR3 is also encoded by other DNA sequences in this sample. The gene calls are TRBV29-1 and TRBJ1-3; D is undetermined. The CDR3 spans 14 residues. The germline CDR1 and CDR2 sequences are SQVTM and ANQGSEA. V was clipped by 3 bases and J by 0 bases, with 9 bases between them. The CDR3 region has the DNA TGCAGCGTTGAGACCGGGAACTCTGGAAACACCATATATTTT. This encodes CSVETGNSGNTIYF.

The V call is TRBV30, the J call TRBJ1-4; TRBD1 might be the D (6 bases). V lost 0 bases to trimming and J lost 7 bases, with 12 bases between them. This CDR3 is 14 amino acids long. Germline values: CDR1 GTSNPN, CDR2 SVGIG (reference sequence). The CDR3 bases are TGTGCCTGGAGTGTAATGGGGGCGGGTGAAAAACTGTTTTTT. Protein product: CAWSVMGAGEKLFF.

The rearrangement joins TRBV7-3 to TRBJ2-3, with 9 bases identical to TRBD2. This CDR3 spans 14 amino acids. CDR1 is SGHTA, CDR2 FQGTGA, per germline. Losses at the gene ends were 6 bases for V and 4 bases for J; bases not matched to a gene: 5. The CDR3 protein is CASRFSGGADTQYF. The CDR3 nucleotides read TGTGCCAGCAGATTTAGCGGGGGAGCAGATACGCAGTATTTT.

The rearrangement links TRBV30 to TRBJ1-2; no reliable D call. Germline values: CDR1 GTSNPN, CDR2 SVGIG (reference sequence). V was cut by 0 bases and J by 6 bases, with 8 bases left in between. The CDR3 extends over 12 amino acids. The CDR3 nucleotides read TGTGCCTGGAGTGTAAAAGCAAATGGCTACACCTTC. Protein: CAWSVKANGYTF.